This T cell receptor beta chain was identified in a study of T cells after yellow fever vaccination. The overall study: Fractions containing few cells were prepared with SMART-Seq v4 Ultra Low Input. The study's findings and limits: Abundant bulk-population clonotypes could contaminate the FACS-sorted repertoires. At around 96% for CD4 and 70% to 90% for CD8, most primary-vaccination clones showed up again after the booster.

MiXCR, applied by TCRdb to the 5' RACE reads, yields one record per CDR3 protein. The sample has about 58,000 distinct CDR3 sequences, around 6.5% seen once. This clonotype was detected only a few times. What it recognizes is unknown. V shed 1 base and J shed 4 bases, with 7 bases lying between them. Germline V gene data show CDR1 as SGHAT and CDR2 as FQNNGV. This CDR3 comprises 13 residues. This receptor was identified in a man aged 18 to 29 who received the YFV17D yellow fever vaccine. The sequenced sample was CD8+ T cells sorted from PBMCs, obtained on the day of the first yellow fever vaccination. The chain combines TRBV11-2 with TRBJ2-5, with D perhaps matching TRBD1 (5 bases). The chain's CDR3 is CASSLVRGETQYF. Here the CDR3 DNA reads TGTGCCAGCAGCTTAGTAAGGGGAGAGACCCAGTACTTC.